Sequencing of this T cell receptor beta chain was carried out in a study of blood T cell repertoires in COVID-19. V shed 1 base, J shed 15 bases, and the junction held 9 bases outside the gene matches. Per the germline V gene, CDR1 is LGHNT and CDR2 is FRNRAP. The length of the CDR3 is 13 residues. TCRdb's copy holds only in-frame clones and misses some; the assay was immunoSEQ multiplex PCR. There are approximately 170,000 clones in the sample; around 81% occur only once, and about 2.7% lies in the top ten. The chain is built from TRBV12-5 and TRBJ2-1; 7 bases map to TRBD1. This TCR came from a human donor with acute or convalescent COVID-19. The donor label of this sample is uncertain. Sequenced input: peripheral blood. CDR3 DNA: TGTGCTAGTGGTTTGGAGGTACAGGGGCGGGTGTTCTTC. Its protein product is CASGLEVQGRVFF.